This T cell receptor (beta chain) was identified during a study of T cells in severe cutaneous drug reactions (dated by TCRdb to between 2018 and 2021). Concerning the study at large: Between the early 2010s and the late 2010s, patients were recruited from Taiwan, Thailand and a European registry network. The study combined bulk TCR sequencing with single-cell sequencing, quantitative PCR validation, functional assays and transgenic mouse experiments. Libraries used iRepertoire multiplex PCR; authors cited a comparison showing similar capture of abundant clonotypes across iRepertoire and 5' RACE methods with or without UMI. Enrollment was limited to patients whose SJS/TEN or DRESS diagnosis was probable or definite according to RegiSCAR criteria. The Naranjo algorithm and the ALDEN drug causality algorithm were used to assign the culprit drug. Biological samples, such as blister fluids/cells and PBMC, were collected from patients during the acute or recovery stage.

The study at large found these results: A strong increase in TRBV12-4 usage was observed in CBZ-SJS/TEN patients, with averages of approximately 32% in blister cells and 4% to 5% in PBMC. According to the authors, further study is still needed to determine whether the public TCR generalizes to SJS/TEN caused by other drugs. All seven CBZ-SJS/TEN blister samples contained a public TCRbeta CDR3 (mean approximately 15%), which was undetectable or scarce in tolerant-control and healthy-donor PBMC.

Sequencing was performed on donors who were patients with carbamazepine-induced Stevens-Johnson syndrome or toxic epidermal necrolysis (CBZ-SJS/TEN). To search for drug-specific clonotypes, the T cell receptor repertoires of patients with drug-induced severe cutaneous adverse reactions were profiled by next-generation sequencing. The RNA was isolated from either blister cells of skin lesions or peripheral blood mononuclear cells. For both bulk and single-cell sequencing, libraries were prepared with the iRepertoire multiplex PCR system and TCR subtype-specific primers. Multiplex PCR using primers aimed at the V, D and J gene regions produced the bulk TCR beta libraries. Roughly 95-500 ng of RNA per sample served as input for bulk TCR library preparation. An Illumina MiSeq was used to sequence the bulk TCR beta amplicons. On the authors' methods: Quality control steps removed sample misassignments and low-quality sequencing reads. The amino acids lying between the V-gene Y[YFLI]C motif and the J-segment [FW]GXGT motif were defined as CDR3. TRBV and TRBJ gene assignments and CDR3 clonotypes followed the IMGT database. TRBV expression in each sample was normalized to the mean expression of the same gene in PBMC from more than 35 healthy donors. The reads were reprocessed in TCRdb, with one entry per CDR3 protein sequence and no accompanying DNA. V and J calls and clone size were set by TCRdb, not the authors. The sample's table lists a count of 9,500 to 13,000 distinct CDR3 sequences. The top ten clonotypes cover 21% of the sample.

Its CDR3 holds 14 amino acids, cysteine through phenylalanine. Only the protein is on record. For CDR1 and CDR2, the germline V gene (reference sequence) lists DFQATT and SNEGSKA. Details on this clonotype: Which antigen it targets is not known.

The receptor was isolated from a human donor with Stevens-Johnson syndrome, a severe cutaneous drug reaction. The chain is assembled from TRBV20-1 and TRBJ2-7; TCRdb's D call of TRBD1 is untestable without DNA. Sequencing was done on a sample of cells from a skin blister. The meaning of the sample's cell subset or site label: unsorted cells from skin lesion blisters. For the CDR3, the sequence is CSALTGNGVDEQYF.